The T cell receptor (beta chain) under discussion was sequenced for a study of OX40 agonist ivuxolimab in advanced cancers. About the research overall: The study gave patients intravenous ivuxolimab at 0.01 to 10 mg/kg every 2 weeks. Three patients got partial responses; one had hepatocellular carcinoma and two had cutaneous melanoma. General study points: Dosing at 0.1 to 3.0 mg/kg was accompanied by clonal expansion of CD4+ and CD8+ blood T cells by week 6.

The CDR3 runs 15 residues. Germline lookup yields CDR1 SGHNT and CDR2 YYREEE (reference sequence). V gave up 4 bases and J gave up 0 bases, with 13 bases separating them. Data came from immunoSEQ multiplex PCR; TCRdb stores just in-frame clones and leaves some out. The sample holds about 68,000 clones, roughly nine tenths seen once. As concerns this clone: Its cognate antigen is unknown.

This TCR came from an adult with an advanced solid tumor such as melanoma, head and neck, liver or kidney cancer. This sample comprised CD4+ or CD8+ T cells sorted from blood, obtained in a trial of the OX40 agonist ivuxolimab. The genes are TRBV5-4 and TRBJ1-2, with TRBD1 as a possible D gene (5 bases). The CDR3 DNA reads as TGTGCCAGCAGCCAGGGACCTACATCTAACTATGGCTACACCTTC. Its translation is CASSQGPTSNYGYTF. The whole variable domain, filled in from reference TRBV5-4 and TRBJ1-2, reads ETGVTQSPTHLIKTRGQQVTLRCSSQSGHNTVSWYQQALGQGPQFIFQYYREEENGRGNFPPRFSGLQFPNYSSELNVNALELDDSALYLCASSQGPTSNYGYTFGSGTRLTVV.